This T cell receptor (beta chain) was retrieved from a study of patients and donors after allogeneic stem cell transplantation. The germline V gene encodes CDR1 SGHKS and CDR2 YYEKEE (reference sequence). V was trimmed by 0 bases and J by 5 bases, leaving 11 bases between them. The CDR3 runs 14 residues. Each CDR3 protein is one row after TCRdb ran MiXCR on the RT-PCR reads. The sample contains more than 850,000 distinct CDR3 sequences, more than 15% of which appear only once. The origin of this receptor is a human donor who was either an allogeneic HSCT recipient or a stem cell or donor lymphocyte infusion donor (not recorded which). It is not recorded whose cells these are; they may come from a transplant donor. The sample taken for sequencing was blood, either unsorted or a sorted T cell fraction (not recorded which). This sequence joins TRBV5-5 and TRBJ2-5; possible D gene TRBD2, 5 bases. CDR3 in DNA: TGTGCCAGCAGCTTGGGGACTTGCGGCGAGACCCAGTACTTC. This translates into CASSLGTCGETQYF.